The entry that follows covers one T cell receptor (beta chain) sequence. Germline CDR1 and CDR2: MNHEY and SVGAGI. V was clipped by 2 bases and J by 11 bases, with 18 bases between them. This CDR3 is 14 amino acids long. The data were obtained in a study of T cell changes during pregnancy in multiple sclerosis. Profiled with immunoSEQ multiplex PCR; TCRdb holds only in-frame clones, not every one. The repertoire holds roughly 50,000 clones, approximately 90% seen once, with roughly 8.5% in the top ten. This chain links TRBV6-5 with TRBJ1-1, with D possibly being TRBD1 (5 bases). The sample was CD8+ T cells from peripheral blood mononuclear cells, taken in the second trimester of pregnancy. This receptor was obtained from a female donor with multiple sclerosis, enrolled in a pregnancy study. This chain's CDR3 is CASSYGGAGSDAFF. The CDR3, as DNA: TGTGCCAGCAGTTACGGCGGGGCAGGGTCGGATGCTTTCTTT.